Below, 24 T cell receptor beta chains from the same sample are listed, as sequenced in a study of cytomegalovirus exposure and HLA in healthy donors. The PCR contained 60 Vbeta and 13 Jbeta primers. Sequenced by immunoSEQ multiplex PCR; TCRdb stores in-frame clones only, minus some. Of about 150,000 clones listed, 60% to 85% are singletons. The sequenced material came from PBMCs. These receptors were collected from a man aged 35-49 years in good health and CMV-seropositive.

The rearrangement joins TRBV4-3 to TRBJ1-2; 8 nucleotides align to TRBD1. This CDR3 is built from 18 residues. V shed 0 bases and J 4 bases; nucleotides not matched to a gene: 13. Germline CDR1 LGHNA, CDR2 YSLEER. In nucleotides, the CDR3 is TGCGCCAGCAGCCAAGATAGGGACAGGTGGACGAGGGCCTATGGCTACACCTTC. Its translation is CASSQDRDRWTRAYGYTF.

V gene TRBV9 combines with J gene TRBJ2-2; 7 bases agree with TRBD1. With V trimmed by 4 bases and J by 1 base, 1 base remained unmatched. In germline, CDR1 is SGDLS, CDR2 YYNGEE. The CDR3 is 14 amino acids. This CDR3 reads CASSRDRNTGELFF. DNA for the CDR3: TGTGCCAGCAGCCGGGACAGGAACACCGGGGAGCTGTTTTTT.

This chain joins TRBV18 and TRBJ2-2, with 7 bases that match TRBD1. Germline V CDR1 and CDR2: KGHSH, LQKENI. This CDR3 has 15 residues. With 2 bases clipped from V and 5 bases from J, the junction kept 5 bases outside the gene matches. The CDR3 region is CASSPRQGETGELFF. For the CDR3, the DNA is TGTGCCAGCTCACCAAGACAGGGAGAGACCGGGGAGCTGTTTTTT.

The chain is built from TRBV5-5 and TRBJ1-5; 9 bases match TRBD1. The CDR3 covers 16 residues. Looked up from germline, CDR1 is SGHKS and CDR2 is YYEKEE (reference sequence). With V trimmed by 4 bases and J by 3 bases, 8 bases remained unmatched. CDR3 sequence: CASSRAGTGNNQPQHF. CDR3 nucleotides: TGTGCCAGCAGCAGAGCCGGGACAGGGAACAATCAGCCCCAGCATTTT.

The rearrangement links TRBV19 to TRBJ2-2; D may be TRBD1 (6 bases). Germline CDR1 is LNHDA and CDR2 is SQIVND (reference sequence). The CDR3 totals 14 residues. Between the trimmed V and J ends, which lost 3 bases and 4 bases, there was a span of 9 bases. CDR3 DNA: TGTGCCAGTAGTATCTTGACAGGCACCGGGGAGCTGTTTTTT. Its translation: CASSILTGTGELFF.

The rearrangement joins TRBV7-6 to TRBJ2-1; TRBD2 aligns across 7 bases. Trimming cost V 2 bases and J 2 bases; bases outside gene matches: 6. This CDR3 is 16 amino acids long. In germline, CDR1 is SGHVS, CDR2 FNYEAQ. The CDR3 DNA sequence: TGTGCCAGCAGCTTAAGAACTAGCGAGGCCTACAATGAGCAGTTCTTC. It is translated as CASSLRTSEAYNEQFF.

In DNA, the CDR3 is TGTGCCAGCAGCTTACAGAACGGGGAGCTGTTTTTT. Residues: CASSLQNGELFF. The J gene is TRBJ2-2, the V gene TRBV5-8, with unresolved D. Per the germline V gene, CDR1 is SGHTS and CDR2 is YDEGEE. The CDR3 is made up of 12 amino acids. Trimming cost V 2 bases and J 7 bases, with 6 bases left between them. Supplemented by reference TRBV5-8 and TRBJ2-2, the full variable domain reads EAGVTQSPTHLIKTRGQQATLRCSPISGHTSVYWYQQALGLGLQFLLWYDEGEERNRGNFPPRFSGRQFPNYSSELNVNALELEDSALYLCASSLQNGELFFGEGSRLTVL.

Turning to this clone: In the same sample, other DNA sequences code for this CDR3. This chain joins TRBV28 and TRBJ1-5; possible D gene TRBD1, 6 bases. V was shortened by 4 bases and J by 6 bases, with 7 bases between the two germline ends. From germline, CDR1 is MDHEN and CDR2 SYDVKM. The CDR3 covers 12 residues. This CDR3 reads CASSSGVQPQHF. In DNA, the CDR3 is TGTGCCAGCAGTTCAGGGGTTCAGCCCCAGCATTTT.

This rearrangement joins TRBV30 to TRBJ1-3; D remains ambiguous. The germline CDR1 and CDR2 sequences are GTSNPN and SVGIG (reference sequence). CDR3 size: 11 residues. Trimming shortened V by 4 bases and J by 4 bases, and 5 bases separated the two germline ends. CDR3 residues: CAWTGGNTIYF. In nucleotides, the CDR3 is TGTGCCTGGACAGGCGGAAACACCATATATTTT.

The chain has TRBV9 and TRBJ2-7; tentative D call: TRBD1 (5 bases). V shed 2 bases and J shed 4 bases, with 13 bases lying between them. The germline gives CDR1 SGDLS, CDR2 YYNGEE. This CDR3 region has 14 residues. CDR3 sequence reads: CASSVGPKPYEQYF. CDR3 coding DNA: TGTGCCAGCAGCGTGGGGCCTAAACCTTACGAGCAGTACTTC.

The chain recombines TRBV19 with TRBJ1-1; possible D gene TRBD1, 5 bases. V gave up 3 bases and J gave up 6 bases, with 11 bases separating them. The CDR3 is 13 amino acids. Germline lookup yields CDR1 LNHDA and CDR2 SQIVND (reference sequence). The CDR3 here is CASSMTPTAEAFF. The CDR3 DNA follows: TGTGCCAGTAGTATGACCCCGACAGCTGAAGCTTTCTTT.

This clone has just one count. The J gene is TRBJ2-1, the V gene TRBV27; 7 bases are a match to TRBD2. Germline assignment: CDR1 MNHEY and CDR2 SMNVEV (reference sequence). This CDR3 has 14 amino acids. V shed 3 bases and J 5 bases; nucleotides not matched to a gene: 4. The CDR3 DNA reads as TGTGCCAGCAGTTTGGGGGGAGGGGACAATGAGCAGTTCTTC. Translating gives CASSLGGGDNEQFF.

A note on this clone: Sequence at one end of the junction differs from germline and may be a read error. Other DNA sequences in this specimen translate into the identical CDR3. The chain has TRBV5-4 and TRBJ2-7; 7 bases fit TRBD2. Germline CDR1 and CDR2: SGHNT and YYREEE (reference sequence). This CDR3 spans 16 amino acids. The CDR3 region is CVSSAASSGTIHEQYF. The CDR3, as DNA: TGTGTCAGCAGCGCCGCCTCTAGCGGCACCATCCACGAGCAGTACTTC.

The V and J genes are TRBV6-5 and TRBJ1-6; no reliable D call. Looked up from germline, CDR1 is MNHEY and CDR2 is SVGAGI. Trimming cost V 0 bases and J 3 bases, with 6 bases left between them. This CDR3 region has 15 residues. The DNA of the CDR3 is TGTGCCAGCAGTTACTCTGGCAGCTATAATTCACCCCTCCACTTT. Its translation: CASSYSGSYNSPLHF.

CDR3 sequence reads: CASTLTSGRADTQYF. CDR3 in DNA: TGTGCCAGTACCCTGACTAGCGGGAGGGCAGATACGCAGTATTTT. The gene calls are TRBV19 and TRBJ2-3, with 14 nucleotides matching TRBD2. Germline trimming cut 7 bases from V and 4 bases from J; bases unmatched to any gene: 4. The CDR3 length is 15 residues. Germline V CDR1 and CDR2: LNHDA, SQIVND (reference sequence).

The chain couples TRBV7-2 to TRBJ2-3; D is undetermined. Germline V gives CDR1 SGHTA, CDR2 FQGNSA. The CDR3 consists of 13 residues. Trimming took 5 bases from V and 6 from J, leaving 12 bases between them. In DNA form, the CDR3 reads TGTGCCAGCAGCCTAAACCCCTTGGATACGCAGTATTTT. This sequence encodes CASSLNPLDTQYF.

The rearrangement joins TRBV14 to TRBJ2-7; TRBD1 aligns across 8 bases. CDR3 length equals 15 residues. Germline CDR1 and CDR2: SGHDN and FVKESK. Trimming removed 2 bases from V and 6 bases from J; junction bases left unmatched: 9. The CDR3, as DNA: TGTGCCAGCAGCCAATTTTCGGACAGGGTTTCCGAGCAGTACTTC. This gives the protein CASSQFSDRVSEQYF.

The chain links TRBV27 to TRBJ1-1, with 7 bases matching TRBD1. The germline V gene encodes CDR1 MNHEY and CDR2 SMNVEV (reference sequence). V shed 6 bases, J shed 11 bases, and the junction held 18 bases outside the gene matches. The CDR3 has 15 amino acids. This CDR3 is CASRQTGVPPGSAFF. The DNA for the CDR3 is TGTGCCAGCAGACAAACAGGGGTTCCTCCCGGGAGCGCTTTCTTT.

This chain connects TRBV5-1 to TRBJ1-2; possibly TRBD1 for D (6 bases). V was cut by 0 bases and J by 6 bases, with 12 bases left in between. The CDR3 is made up of 14 amino acids. From germline, CDR1 is SGHRS and CDR2 YFSETQ. CDR3 DNA sequence: TGCGCCAGCAGCTTGGGACAGGCCCTTGATGGCTACACCTTC. Its protein is CASSLGQALDGYTF.

The chain couples TRBV5-4 to TRBJ2-5; D unresolved. CDR1 SGHNT and CDR2 YYREEE come from the germline V gene (reference sequence). The CDR3 covers 12 residues. Trimming removed 2 bases from V and 8 bases from J, with 10 bases in between. Here the CDR3 DNA reads TGTGCCAGCAGCTTCGACTCCGGCACCCAGTACTTC. It is translated as CASSFDSGTQYF.

This clone was counted between two and nine times. The chain joins TRBV28 to TRBJ2-2; the D is unclear. The CDR3 loop spans 12 amino acids. From germline, CDR1 is MDHEN and CDR2 SYDVKM. Trimming pared 2 bases from V and 6 bases from J, leaving 4 bases between. The DNA for the CDR3 is TGTGCCAGCAGTTTAAGAGCCGGGGAGCTGTTTTTT. Amino acid sequence: CASSLRAGELFF. Complete variable domain (other parts from reference TRBV28 and TRBJ2-2): DVKVTQSSRYLVKRTGEKVFLECVQDMDHENMFWYRQDPGLGLRLIYFSYDVKMKEKGDIPEGYSVSREKKERFSLILESASTNQTSMYLCASSLRAGELFFGEGSRLTVL.

The V call is TRBV18, the J call TRBJ2-4, with 7 bases aligning to TRBD1. Germline V lookup: CDR1 KGHSH, CDR2 LQKENI. CDR3 size: 18 residues. V shed 2 bases and J 12 bases; nucleotides not matched to a gene: 22. CDR3 nucleotide sequence: TGTGCCAGCTCACCAGGGACAGAAGCGTTCTATCATTCGGACAGTCAGTACTTC. This codes for CASSPGTEAFYHSDSQYF.

This clone was counted once. The J gene is TRBJ2-1, the V gene TRBV7-9; TRBD1 is a possible D gene (6 bases). The CDR3 length is 14 residues. V was clipped by 4 bases and J by 11 bases, with 18 bases between them. Germline lookup yields CDR1 SEHNR and CDR2 FQNEAQ (reference sequence). Here the CDR3 reads CASSSGTPPKKQFF. The CDR3 DNA reads TGTGCCAGCAGCTCCGGGACACCCCCCAAGAAGCAGTTCTTC.

V usage is TRBV6-9 and J usage is TRBJ2-7; 7 bases align to TRBD2. The CDR3 loop spans 14 amino acids. Trimming removed 4 bases from V and 3 bases from J; junction bases left unmatched: 6. The V gene's germline CDR1 is MNHGY and CDR2 SVAAGI. CDR3 sequence (DNA): TGTGCCAGCAGTTGGGGAGCGGGAAGCTACGAGCAGTACTTC. As protein: CASSWGAGSYEQYF.